This T cell receptor (beta chain) was profiled in a study of Ad26.COV2.S vaccination and SARS-CoV-2 variants. Profiling relied on immunoSEQ multiplex PCR, and the TCRdb table lists in-frame clones only, not all of them. This table has about 350,000 clones, roughly nine tenths appearing once. Study results and limitations: Measurement of non-spike TCR breadth gave similar results in vaccine and placebo recipients. Analyses of TCR breadth and depth may have underestimated total T cell responses. Reportedly, spike-specific CD8+ and CD4+ T cell responses achieved substantial breadth once vaccination had taken place.

For this clone: Its antigen is undetermined.

V shed 1 base and J 2 bases; nucleotides not matched to a gene: 8. This CDR3 comprises 17 residues. The germline V gene has CDR1 SNHLY and CDR2 FYNNEI. The sample was peripheral blood, taken after recovery from COVID-19. The source of this sequence is a human donor who had recovered from COVID-19. The J gene is TRBJ1-3, the V gene TRBV2, with TRBD1 matching over 7 bases. CDR3 sequence reads: CASSEVEAGGAGNTIYF. In DNA, the CDR3 is TGTGCCAGCAGTGAAGTGGAGGCAGGGGGGGCTGGAAACACCATATATTTT.